Sequencing of this T cell receptor (beta chain) was carried out in a study of Graves' ophthalmopathy and Graves' hyperthyroidism. A word on this clonotype: A much larger clone differs from this one at a single base, so this may be a read error.

The CDR3 runs 16 residues. Germline V gives CDR1 SGHRS, CDR2 YFSETQ. Amplification targeted the TCR beta CDR3 regions, with RNA transcripts as the source material. RT-PCR in the first round used HTBI primers; a second-round multiplex PCR followed. TCRdb re-called the multiplex PCR reads through MiXCR, storing one row per CDR3 protein. The table lists roughly 410,000 distinct CDR3 sequences, approximately 15% of them singletons. Input material: peripheral blood. The receptor was derived from a woman between 18 and 29 years old with stable Graves' hyperthyroidism. This chain links TRBV5-1 with TRBJ2-5; TRBD2 matches 7 bases. The CDR3 region has the DNA TGCGCCGGCAGTTTGGGTAACCGGGACTATAGAGAGACCCAGTACTTC. Protein: CAGSLGNRDYRETQYF.